This T cell receptor beta chain is from a study of identical twins. Germline V gene sequence: CDR1 MGHDK, CDR2 SYGVNS. CDR3 size: 14 residues. The V and J ends lost 3 bases and 1 base respectively, with 10 bases between them. Study conclusions and caveats: Invariant T cells like MAIT and iNKT could partly confound the zero-insertion analyses. Twins showed weaker excess sharing in their beta out-of-frame sequences.

In this sample, this clonotype turned up a few times. Antigen specificity is unknown. TCRdb reprocessed the 5' RACE reads via MiXCR and lists one record per CDR3 protein. The sample has roughly 280,000 distinct CDR3 sequences; roughly 8.6% are singletons. These same data were also listed under a study on yellow fever vaccine responses in identical twins.

The rearrangement uses TRBV25-1 and TRBJ2-7; possibly TRBD1 for D (6 bases). Sequencing was carried out using CD8+ T cells sorted from blood. The source of this sequence is a woman between 18 and 30 years old in good health. This CDR3 is CASSDGDRSYEQYF. CDR3 bases: TGTGCCAGCAGTGATGGTGACAGGTCCTACGAGCAGTACTTC.